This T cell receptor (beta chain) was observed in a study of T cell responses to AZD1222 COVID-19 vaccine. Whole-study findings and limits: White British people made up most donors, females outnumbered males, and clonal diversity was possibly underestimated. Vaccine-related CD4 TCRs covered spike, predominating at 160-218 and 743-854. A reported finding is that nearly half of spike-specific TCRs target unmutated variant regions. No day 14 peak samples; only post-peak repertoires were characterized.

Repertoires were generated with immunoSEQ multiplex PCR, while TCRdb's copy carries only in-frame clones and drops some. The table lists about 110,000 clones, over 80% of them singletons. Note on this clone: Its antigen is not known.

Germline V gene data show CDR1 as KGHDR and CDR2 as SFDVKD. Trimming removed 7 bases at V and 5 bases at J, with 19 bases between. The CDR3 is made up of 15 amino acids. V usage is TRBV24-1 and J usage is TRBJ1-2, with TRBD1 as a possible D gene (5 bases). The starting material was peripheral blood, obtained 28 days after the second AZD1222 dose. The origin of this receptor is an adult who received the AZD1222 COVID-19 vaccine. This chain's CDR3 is CATSHGTAGGYGYTF. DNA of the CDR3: TGTGCCACCAGCCACGGGACGGCCGGGGGATATGGCTACACCTTC.